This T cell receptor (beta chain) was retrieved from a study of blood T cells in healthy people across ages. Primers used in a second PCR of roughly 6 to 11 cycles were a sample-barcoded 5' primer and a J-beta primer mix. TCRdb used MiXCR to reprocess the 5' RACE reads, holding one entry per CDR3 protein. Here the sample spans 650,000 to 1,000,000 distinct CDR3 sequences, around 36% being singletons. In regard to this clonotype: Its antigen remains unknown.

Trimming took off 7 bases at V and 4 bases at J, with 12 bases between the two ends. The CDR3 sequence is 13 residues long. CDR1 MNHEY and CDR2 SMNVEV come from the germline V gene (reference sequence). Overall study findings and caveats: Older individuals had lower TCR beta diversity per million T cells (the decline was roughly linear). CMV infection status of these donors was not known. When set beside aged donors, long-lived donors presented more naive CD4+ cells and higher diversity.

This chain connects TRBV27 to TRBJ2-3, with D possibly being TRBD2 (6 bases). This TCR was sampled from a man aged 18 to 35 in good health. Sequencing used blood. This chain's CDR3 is CASTTSSADTQYF. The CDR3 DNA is TGTGCCAGCACAACTTCTAGCGCAGATACGCAGTATTTT.